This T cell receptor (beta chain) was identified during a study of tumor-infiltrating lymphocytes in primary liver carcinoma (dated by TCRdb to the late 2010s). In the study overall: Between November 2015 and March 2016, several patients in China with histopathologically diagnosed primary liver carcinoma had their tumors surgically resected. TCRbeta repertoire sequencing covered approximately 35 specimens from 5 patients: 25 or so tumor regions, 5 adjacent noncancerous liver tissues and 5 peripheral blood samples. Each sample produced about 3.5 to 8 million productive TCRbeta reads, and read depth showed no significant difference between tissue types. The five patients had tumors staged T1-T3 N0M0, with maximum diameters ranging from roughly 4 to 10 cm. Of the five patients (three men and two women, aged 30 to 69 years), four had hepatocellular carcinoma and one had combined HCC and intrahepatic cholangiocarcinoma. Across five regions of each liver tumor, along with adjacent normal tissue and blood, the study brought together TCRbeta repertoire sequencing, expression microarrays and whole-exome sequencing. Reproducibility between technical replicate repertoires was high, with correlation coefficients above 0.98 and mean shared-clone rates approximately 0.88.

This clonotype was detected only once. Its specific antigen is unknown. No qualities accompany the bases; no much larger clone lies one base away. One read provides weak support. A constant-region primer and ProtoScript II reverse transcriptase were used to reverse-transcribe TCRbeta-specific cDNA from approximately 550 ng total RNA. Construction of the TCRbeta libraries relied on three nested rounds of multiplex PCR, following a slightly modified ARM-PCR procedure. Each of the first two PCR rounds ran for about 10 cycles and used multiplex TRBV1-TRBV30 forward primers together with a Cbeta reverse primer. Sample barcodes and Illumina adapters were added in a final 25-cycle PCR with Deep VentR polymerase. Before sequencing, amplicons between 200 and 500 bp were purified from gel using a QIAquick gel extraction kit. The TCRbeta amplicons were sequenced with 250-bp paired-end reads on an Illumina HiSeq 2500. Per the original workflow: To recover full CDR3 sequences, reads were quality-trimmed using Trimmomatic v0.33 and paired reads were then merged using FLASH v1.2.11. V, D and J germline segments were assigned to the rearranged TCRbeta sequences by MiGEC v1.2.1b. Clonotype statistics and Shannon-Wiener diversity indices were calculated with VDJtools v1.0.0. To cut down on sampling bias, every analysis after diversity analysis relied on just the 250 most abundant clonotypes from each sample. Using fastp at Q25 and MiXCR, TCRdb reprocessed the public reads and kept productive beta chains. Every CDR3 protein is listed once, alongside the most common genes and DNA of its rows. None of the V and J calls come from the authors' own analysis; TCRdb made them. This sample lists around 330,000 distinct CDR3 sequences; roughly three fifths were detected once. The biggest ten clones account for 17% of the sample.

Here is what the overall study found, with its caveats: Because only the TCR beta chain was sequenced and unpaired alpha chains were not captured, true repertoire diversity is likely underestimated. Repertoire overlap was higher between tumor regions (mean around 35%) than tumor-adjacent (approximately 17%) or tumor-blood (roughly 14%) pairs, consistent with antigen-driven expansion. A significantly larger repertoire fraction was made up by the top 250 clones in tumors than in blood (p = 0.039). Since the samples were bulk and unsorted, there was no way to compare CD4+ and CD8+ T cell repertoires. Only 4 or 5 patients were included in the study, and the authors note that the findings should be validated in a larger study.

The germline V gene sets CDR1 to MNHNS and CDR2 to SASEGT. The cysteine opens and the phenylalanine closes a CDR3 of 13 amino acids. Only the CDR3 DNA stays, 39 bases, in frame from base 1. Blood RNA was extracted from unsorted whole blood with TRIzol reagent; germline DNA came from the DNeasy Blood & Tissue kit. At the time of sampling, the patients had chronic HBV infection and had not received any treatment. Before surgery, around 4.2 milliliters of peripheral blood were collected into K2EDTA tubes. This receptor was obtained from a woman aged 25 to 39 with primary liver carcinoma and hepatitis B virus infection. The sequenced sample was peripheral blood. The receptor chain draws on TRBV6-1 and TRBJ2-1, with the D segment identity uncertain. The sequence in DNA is TGTGCATGCGGCCGGGCCTTATACAATGAGCAGTTCTTC. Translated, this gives CACGRALYNEQFF.